This T cell receptor beta chain was retrieved from a study of shared clonotypes between healthy human individuals. Running of the assay took place at deep level. Profiled with immunoSEQ multiplex PCR; TCRdb holds only in-frame clones, not every one. Of a few million clones in the sample, roughly 93% were seen once. After removal of 2 bases from V and 4 bases from J, the junction contained 2 bases not matched to a gene. Germline CDR1 reads ENHRY; CDR2 reads SYGVKD. The CDR3 length is 15 residues. This receptor was obtained from a young man in good health. Some clones in this sample may be carry-over from other donors' samples. The sequencing input was naive CD4+ T cells from PBMCs. Subset: CD45RA+ positively selected. The genes are TRBV10-3 and TRBJ2-1; 10 bases agree with TRBD2. CDR3 DNA sequence: TGTGCCATCAGTGAGACTAGCGGGAAGTACAATGAGCAGTTCTTC. It codes for CAISETSGKYNEQFF.